These 18 T cell receptor beta chains share one sample of origin, sequenced in a study of blood T cell repertoires in COVID-19. Profiled with immunoSEQ multiplex PCR; TCRdb holds only in-frame clones, not every one. The table includes 300,000 to 350,000 clones, roughly 90% detected once. The sequenced sample consisted of peripheral blood. The receptors derive from a young man with COVID-19, enrolled during active disease.

In its sample, this clone was seen a few times. The CDR3 region has the DNA TGTGCCAGCAGCCGGGACAGGGGGTTTTCCACAGATACGCAGTATTTT. Residues: CASSRDRGFSTDTQYF. The rearrangement joins TRBV7-9 to TRBJ2-3; 11 positions agree with TRBD1. The CDR3 extends over 16 amino acids. V gave up 5 bases and J gave up 2 bases; unmatched junction bases: 6. Germline CDR1 SEHNR, CDR2 FQNEAQ (reference sequence).

The chain combines TRBV19 with TRBJ2-7, with 8 bases identical to TRBD1. Per the germline V gene, CDR1 is LNHDA and CDR2 is SQIVND (reference sequence). This CDR3 region has 17 residues. The V gene end was trimmed by 6 bases and the J gene end by 6 bases; junction bases not matched to a gene: 19. The CDR3: CASSLPESGGVFSEQYF. The DNA for the CDR3 is TGTGCCAGTAGCTTACCGGAATCAGGGGGCGTTTTCTCCGAGCAGTACTTC.

This rearrangement joins TRBV3-1 (or the pseudogene TRBV3-2) to TRBJ2-7; 7 bases are shared with TRBD2. CDR1 is LGHDT, CDR2 YNNKEL, per germline (reference sequence). The CDR3 extends over 14 amino acids. Trimming removed 1 base from V and 5 bases from J; junction bases left unmatched: 5. The chain's CDR3 is CASSQGLGGDEQYF. The CDR3 region has the DNA TGTGCCAGCAGCCAAGGATTGGGGGGGGACGAGCAGTACTTC.

V and J are TRBV7-9 and TRBJ2-5; maybe TRBD2 (6 bases). Germline CDR1 SEHNR, CDR2 FQNEAQ (reference sequence). The V end lost 2 bases, the J end lost 4 bases, and 11 bases lay between the germline ends. This CDR3 comprises 14 residues. The CDR3 DNA reads as TGTGCCAGCAGCTTAATCCCGGAGGGAGAGACCCAGTACTTC. Translating gives CASSLIPEGETQYF.

This clone was counted between two and nine times. The rearrangement joins TRBV9 to TRBJ1-2; D is uncertain. The V end was cut by 0 bases, the J end by 4 bases, with 7 bases between. The CDR3 spans 13 residues. Germline CDR1 and CDR2: SGDLS and YYNGEE. The CDR3 loop is CASSVAVGYGYTF. The CDR3 coding sequence is TGTGCCAGCAGCGTAGCGGTCGGCTATGGCTACACCTTC.

The chain is built from TRBV6-5 and TRBJ1-1; D gene ambiguous. The CDR3 runs to 13 residues. Germline V lookup: CDR1 MNHEY, CDR2 SVGAGI. Trimming took off 0 bases at V and 4 bases at J, with 6 bases between the two ends. The CDR3, as DNA: TGTGCCAGCAGTTACTCGAGGAGCACTGAAGCTTTCTTT. Residues: CASSYSRSTEAFF.

The rearrangement uses TRBV7-2 and TRBJ1-6; TRBD1 might be the D (6 bases). Germline values: CDR1 SGHTA, CDR2 FQGNSA. Trimming removed 4 bases at V and 6 bases at J, with 13 bases between. The CDR3 loop spans 15 amino acids. The CDR3 DNA is TGTGCCAGCAGCTCCGTAGGGGGAAGTAATTCACCCCTCCACTTT. It specifies CASSSVGGSNSPLHF.

This sequence joins TRBV2 and TRBJ1-1; 7 bases line up with TRBD1. This CDR3 has 14 amino acids. With 4 bases clipped from V and 3 bases from J, the junction kept 5 bases outside the gene matches. Germline V CDR1 and CDR2: SNHLY, FYNNEI. The chain's CDR3 is CASSVGQGDTEAFF. DNA for the CDR3: TGTGCCAGCAGTGTGGGGCAGGGGGACACTGAAGCTTTCTTT.

V usage is TRBV6-6 and J usage is TRBJ1-3; 10 positions match TRBD1. After removal of 8 bases from V and 1 base from J, the junction contained 8 bases not matched to a gene. From germline, CDR1 is MNHNY and CDR2 SVGAGI (reference sequence). This CDR3 comprises 16 residues. CDR3 nucleotide sequence: TGTGCCAGCTCCGGGACAGGGGTATCGTCTGGAAACACCATATATTTT. It translates to CASSGTGVSSGNTIYF.

V is TRBV19 and J is TRBJ1-2; 7 nucleotides align to TRBD1. Losses at the gene ends were 5 bases for V and 7 bases for J; bases not matched to a gene: 4. Germline V lookup: CDR1 LNHDA, CDR2 SQIVND (reference sequence). The CDR3 is 12 residues long. In DNA, the CDR3 is TGTGCCAGTAGTTTCGACAGGGTTGGCTACACCTTC. As protein: CASSFDRVGYTF.

The genes are TRBV6-2 or TRBV6-3 and TRBJ2-1; TRBD2 aligns across 11 bases. The CDR3 has 17 residues. Germline trimming cut 5 bases from V and 4 bases from J; bases unmatched to any gene: 10. Germline CDR1 MNHEY, CDR2 SVGEGT. CDR3 sequence reads: CASSTWTSGFLYNEQFF. DNA of the CDR3: TGTGCCAGCAGTACCTGGACTAGCGGGTTCCTTTACAATGAGCAGTTCTTC.

This clone was recorded a few times. The chain recombines TRBV28 with TRBJ1-5; the D gene is possibly TRBD1 (6 bases). This CDR3 has 13 residues. V was shortened by 5 bases and J by 4 bases, with 9 bases between the two germline ends. CDR1 and CDR2 from the germline V gene are MDHEN and SYDVKM. For the CDR3, the DNA is TGTGCCAGCAGTGTACAGGGTAATCAGCCCCAGCATTTT. Protein sequence: CASSVQGNQPQHF.

This chain connects TRBV5-4 to TRBJ2-3; 12 nucleotides match TRBD1. Losses at the gene ends were 4 bases for V and 5 bases for J; bases not matched to a gene: 11. The CDR3 extends over 17 amino acids. CDR1 is SGHNT, CDR2 YYREEE, per germline (reference sequence). For the CDR3, the DNA is TGTGCCAGCAGCCCGGAAAGCGGGACAGGGGGCCGAGATACGCAGTATTTT. Protein sequence: CASSPESGTGGRDTQYF.

The chain links TRBV2 to TRBJ2-7, with TRBD1 identical over 7 bases. The length of the CDR3 is 15 residues. With V trimmed by 7 bases and J by 2 bases, 11 bases remained unmatched. Germline values: CDR1 SNHLY, CDR2 FYNNEI. The CDR3: CASILMLGQTYEQYF. Written as DNA, the CDR3 is TGTGCCAGCATCCTAATGTTGGGACAGACCTACGAGCAGTACTTC.

This rearrangement joins TRBV20-1 to TRBJ1-3, with TRBD1 as a possible D gene (6 bases). CDR3 size: 16 residues. The germline CDR1 and CDR2 sequences are DFQATT and SNEGSKA (reference sequence). V was trimmed by 3 bases and J by 0 bases, leaving 15 bases between them. For the CDR3, the DNA is TGCAGTGCTAGTGCCCCGACAGGATACTCTGGAAACACCATATATTTT. This translates into CSASAPTGYSGNTIYF.

V and J are TRBV10-3 and TRBJ2-3; 9 positions match TRBD1. CDR1 ENHRY and CDR2 SYGVKD come from the germline V gene. Trimming at V came to 0 bases and at J to 2 bases, leaving 6 bases not matched to a gene. The CDR3 loop spans 17 amino acids. The CDR3 DNA follows: TGTGCCATCAGTGAGTCAACCGGGACAGGGAACACAGATACGCAGTATTTT. Its protein product is CAISESTGTGNTDTQYF.

V usage is TRBV19 and J usage is TRBJ1-3; 10 bases fit TRBD1. V gave up 6 bases and J gave up 3 bases; unmatched junction bases: 5. The CDR3 consists of 15 residues. Germline assignment: CDR1 LNHDA and CDR2 SQIVND (reference sequence). CDR3 coding DNA: TGTGCCAGTAGAGACGACAGGGGGCTTGGAAACACCATATATTTT. Protein product: CASRDDRGLGNTIYF.

The gene calls are TRBV27 and TRBJ2-3; 9 bases agree with TRBD1. The V gene's germline CDR1 is MNHEY and CDR2 SMNVEV (reference sequence). The CDR3 is 16 amino acids. J lost 5 bases, V lost 5 bases, and 11 bases had no gene match. DNA for the CDR3: TGTGCCAGCAGTCCTCCCGGACAGGGGTCCGGAGATACGCAGTATTTT. The encoded protein is CASSPPGQGSGDTQYF.